The 18 T cell receptor beta chains reported below all come from one sample, sequenced in a study of radiotherapy plus CTLA-4 blockade in lung cancer. Assay used: immunoSEQ multiplex PCR; TCRdb lists only in-frame clones, some missing. This repertoire shows 50,000 or so clones, 70% to 85% found once; its top ten account for 2.5% to 3.5%. Sample: peripheral blood, taken from a patient treated with radiotherapy plus ipilimumab. The receptors were gathered from a human donor with non-small cell lung cancer who had a partial response to radiotherapy plus ipilimumab.

The chain joins TRBV19 to TRBJ2-6, with 10 bases aligning to TRBD1. The CDR3 runs to 17 residues. Germline V lookup: CDR1 LNHDA, CDR2 SQIVND (reference sequence). V lost 5 bases, J lost 0 bases, and 4 bases stayed unmatched. The CDR3 region is CASSGTGDFSGANVLTF. CDR3 sequence (DNA): TGTGCCAGTAGTGGGACAGGGGATTTCTCTGGGGCCAACGTCCTGACTTTC.

V and J are TRBV28 and TRBJ1-3; 7 bases match TRBD1. Germline assignment: CDR1 MDHEN and CDR2 SYDVKM. This CDR3 has 14 residues. V trimming: 4 bases; J trimming: 5 bases; junction bases outside the gene matches: 5. This CDR3 is CASSSSGGRNTIYF. The CDR3 coding sequence is TGTGCCAGCAGTTCTTCAGGGGGGAGAAACACCATATATTTT.

V gene TRBV28 combines with J gene TRBJ2-7; D unclear. Looked up from germline, CDR1 is MDHEN and CDR2 is SYDVKM. V lost 10 bases, J lost 2 bases, and 15 bases lay in between. CDR3 length equals 13 residues. The DNA for the CDR3 is TGTGCCACCGAAACTTCCACAGCCTACGAGCAGTACTTC. Translated, it gives CATETSTAYEQYF.

Written as DNA, the CDR3 is TGTGCCAGCAAAATCTCGGGCTCCTATAATTCACCCCTCCACTTT. This codes for CASKISGSYNSPLHF. The V call is TRBV14, the J call TRBJ1-6; D gene ambiguous. V shed 7 bases and J shed 0 bases, with 10 bases lying between them. CDR1 SGHDN and CDR2 FVKESK come from the germline V gene. The CDR3 loop spans 15 amino acids.

The chain combines TRBV5-1 with TRBJ2-1; the D gene is possibly TRBD1 (6 bases). V was cut by 3 bases and J by 0 bases, with 10 bases left in between. The V gene's germline CDR1 is SGHRS and CDR2 YFSETQ. This CDR3 spans 15 amino acids. For the CDR3, the DNA is TGCGCCAGCAGCTCACAGGGTACCTCCTACAATGAGCAGTTCTTC. Translated: CASSSQGTSYNEQFF.

This clone was observed once. This CDR3 is CASFRGSNQPQHF. CDR3 nucleotides: TGTGCCTCTTTCAGGGGTAGCAATCAGCCCCAGCATTTT. This rearrangement joins TRBV6-1 to TRBJ1-5; TRBD1 is a possible D gene (6 bases). The length of the CDR3 is 13 residues. V lost 11 bases and J 0 bases, leaving 11 bases between the germline ends. Per the germline V gene, CDR1 is MNHNS and CDR2 is SASEGT.

With respect to this clone: An end of the junction does not agree with germline; a read error may underlie this. The V call is TRBV19, the J call TRBJ1-2; a weak D match, TRBD1 (6 bases). This CDR3 spans 13 amino acids. Germline V lookup: CDR1 LNHDA, CDR2 SQIVND (reference sequence). Written as DNA, the CDR3 is TGTACCAGTAGTTCGGACAGCCCGTATGGCTACACCTTC. Translated: CTSSSDSPYGYTF.

The chain employs TRBV6-5 and TRBJ2-5; 14 bases align to TRBD2. CDR3 length equals 15 residues. V was pared by 5 bases and J by 5 bases, with 4 bases of the junction left unmatched. The germline CDR1 and CDR2 sequences are MNHEY and SVGAGI. CDR3 coding DNA: TGTGCCAGCAGTCCGACTAGCGGGGGGGGCGAGACCCAGTACTTC. This sequence encodes CASSPTSGGGETQYF.

The chain combines TRBV7-2 with TRBJ2-3, with 9 bases lining up with TRBD1. The CDR3 is 18 amino acids. In germline, CDR1 is SGHTA, CDR2 FQGNSA. J was trimmed by 4 bases and V by 2 bases; bases with no gene match: 13. CDR3 coding DNA: TGTGCCAGCAGCTTATCGTCGACAGGGGGGGGTTCGGCAGATACGCAGTATTTT. It codes for CASSLSSTGGGSADTQYF.

The chain is built from TRBV4-1 and TRBJ1-5; D is undetermined. Trimming took 2 bases from V and 0 from J, leaving 11 bases between them. CDR1 and CDR2 from the germline V gene are MGHRA and YSYEKL. The CDR3 consists of 16 residues. The CDR3 loop is CASSQTDKLSNQPQHF. In DNA form, the CDR3 reads TGCGCCAGCAGCCAAACAGATAAGCTTAGCAATCAGCCCCAGCATTTT.

This chain links TRBV6-6 with TRBJ2-7, with a weak D call TRBD2 (5 bases). V was cut by 0 bases and J by 3 bases, with 9 bases left in between. Germline V gene lookup returns CDR1 MNHNY and CDR2 SVGAGI (reference sequence). This CDR3 spans 14 amino acids. CDR3 protein: CASSYSAGNYEQYF. CDR3 coding DNA: TGTGCCAGCAGTTACTCCGCCGGGAACTACGAGCAGTACTTC.

Only a few counts were recorded for this clone. This chain connects TRBV4-3 to TRBJ2-1, with 9 bases that match TRBD1. The CDR3 sequence is 16 residues long. From germline, CDR1 is LGHNA and CDR2 YSLEER. Trimming removed 1 base from V and 8 bases from J; junction bases left unmatched: 9. CDR3 sequence: CASSQGGQGYLYEQFF. Written as DNA, the CDR3 is TGCGCCAGCAGCCAAGGTGGACAGGGGTATCTTTATGAGCAGTTCTTC.

The V gene is TRBV28, the J gene TRBJ2-6; D is possibly TRBD1 (6 bases). The CDR3 contains 16 residues. Per the germline V gene, CDR1 is MDHEN and CDR2 is SYDVKM. Trimming removed 7 bases from V and 0 bases from J, with 13 bases in between. The CDR3 loop reads CASISGAVSGANVLTF. The CDR3 region has the DNA TGTGCCAGCATCTCAGGGGCAGTCTCTGGGGCCAACGTCCTGACTTTC.

This sequence joins TRBV18 and TRBJ2-2; TRBD1 agrees at 7 bases. Trimming cost V 6 bases and J 1 base; bases outside gene matches: 5. Germline CDR1 reads KGHSH; CDR2 reads LQKENI. The CDR3 sequence is 15 residues long. CDR3 coding DNA: TGTGCCAGCTCCCGGGGACAGTTGAACACCGGGGAGCTGTTTTTT. Residues: CASSRGQLNTGELFF.

The V gene is TRBV6-1, the J gene TRBJ2-5; possible D gene TRBD2, 5 bases. The CDR3 length is 13 residues. Trimming took 4 bases from V and 2 from J, leaving 8 bases between them. The germline V gene encodes CDR1 MNHNS and CDR2 SASEGT. The CDR3, as DNA: TGTGCCAGCAGTGCAGGACTGCAAGAGACCCAGTACTTC. It specifies CASSAGLQETQYF.

This sequence joins TRBV18 and TRBJ2-3; TRBD2 agrees at 8 bases. The CDR3 extends over 15 amino acids. The germline gives CDR1 KGHSH, CDR2 LQKENI. V lost 5 bases, J lost 0 bases, and 4 bases stayed unmatched. The CDR3, as DNA: TGTGCCAGCTCAGACGGGACTAGGAGCACAGATACGCAGTATTTT. Its translation is CASSDGTRSTDTQYF.

This clone was seen more than once but under ten times. The chain recombines TRBV6-6 with TRBJ2-7; 10 nucleotides agree with TRBD1. V was clipped by 8 bases and J by 3 bases; unmatched bases: 7. The CDR3 is 14 amino acids. Germline lookup yields CDR1 MNHNY and CDR2 SVGAGI (reference sequence). Written as DNA, the CDR3 is TGTGCCAGCGGGACAGGGGCAATGTTCTACGAGCAGTACTTC. It specifies CASGTGAMFYEQYF.

J is TRBJ2-6 and V is TRBV5-6, with D perhaps matching TRBD2 (5 bases). Trimming left V 6 bases short and J 3 bases short, with 19 bases between. The CDR3 is 17 residues long. In germline, CDR1 is SGHDT, CDR2 YYEEEE. The CDR3 reads CASTVSGFPHGANVLTF. CDR3 DNA: TGTGCCAGCACCGTCTCGGGGTTCCCCCATGGGGCCAACGTCCTGACTTTC.